The sequence of this T cell receptor (beta chain) was determined in a study of cytomegalovirus exposure and HLA in healthy donors (dated by TCRdb to 2016 to 2017). The study in broad terms: An earlier analysis of roughly 610 of the donors reported over 250 Gb of sequence data and 95 million to 140 million unique TCR beta sequences obtained from about 179 million T cells. An early release that covered about 600 HLA-typed donors contained approximately 300 gigabases of sequencing data and about 84 million unique TCR sequences. Of the roughly 400 genotyped donors, 75% to 85% were placed in the genetic ancestry cluster associated with self-reported Caucasian donors. The study was designed to test whether signatures of past pathogen exposure could be identified by cataloging public T cell receptors. The study profiled the T cell repertoires of around 700 subjects by immunosequencing and related them to cytomegalovirus serostatus. Along with the roughly 710-subject first cohort, a separate validation cohort of over 90 different subjects was used. High-throughput TCR immunosequencing, statistical association of individual TCRs with disease status, and machine learning were combined to predict cytomegalovirus infection status. In a later analysis, previously published TCR beta repertoires from roughly 710 donors were re-analyzed and high-resolution HLA genotyping was added so that TCR occurrence patterns could be studied. The later analysis used no new phenotypic data to find candidate immune exposures, relying instead on TCR beta sequences and their occurrence across donors. In an earlier analysis of 500 to 650 of the donors, high-throughput TCR beta sequencing was used to judge whether each TCR beta V gene segment behaved as functional or pseudogenic. Alongside the repertoire data, information on donor age, sex, ethnicity and CMV serostatus was compiled. In a later genetic analysis, genome-wide SNP genotypes for about three fifths of the 666 donors were used, and that subset was treated as a discovery cohort. All discovery cohort repertoires had been generated on a single sequencing platform. HLA typing covered class I and class II loci at four-digit resolution. The number of donors typed differed by locus, with roughly 629-640 for A, B, C, DRB1 and DQB1, more than 500 for DQA1, approximately 580 for DPA1, and about 450 for DPB1. Because of strong linkage in the cohort, roughly five DR-DQ haplotypes were treated as single units for association and clustering. Among around 400 genotyped donors of the cohort, an average of 235,054 unique TCR beta nucleotide sequences were sequenced per donor, around 20% of them non-productive. Here is what the overall study found, with its caveats: Most CMV-associated TCR beta chains appeared to be HLA-restricted in a later analysis, and the HLA associations seemed to be driven largely by CMV exposure. Compared with equally common non-associated chains, HLA-associated TCR beta chains in a later analysis were more clonally expanded and had lower generation probabilities. A group of highly shared sequence variants was considered likely to be a technical artifact of the sequencing pipeline. Because counts were too low, roughly 16 rarely observed V segments, including chromosome 9 orphons, were excluded from the earlier analysis of several hundred of the donors. In an earlier analysis of about 600 of the donors, most TCR beta V segments appeared in productive rearrangements about 90% or about 30% of the time, broadly matching IMGT annotations. According to a later analysis, TCR association rates differed among HLA loci, with DRB1 alleles showing the most associated TCRs and HLA-C alleles showing the fewest. Immune exposure information for the cohort was limited to CMV serostatus. The classifier was reported to diagnose cytomegalovirus status with high specificity and sensitivity in both the original and validation cohorts. In this cohort, only TCR beta chains were sequenced, and detectable features were limited by the absence of alpha or paired-chain data. In a later analysis, 15,000 to 20,000 TCR beta sequences were associated with specific HLA alleles at a false discovery rate of 0.05. Linkage disequilibrium might explain the correlated functional status among segregating V segments, but an unknown experimental factor could not be excluded. It was suggested by the authors that the approach could potentially be generalized to other disease states and immunological phenotypes. Because some donors lacked HLA typing at each locus, the association tests relied only on the typed subset. In a later genetic analysis, a missense DCLRE1C variant was associated with V-gene and J-gene trimming of TCR beta chains, and the association was replicated in an independent cohort. Strong co-occurrence of HLA alleles, especially DR and DQ, made assigning TCR associations to individual alleles difficult. In vitro tests confirmed that a few of the cytomegalovirus-associated TCR beta chains recognize cytomegalovirus antigens. The study gave a list of under 200 TCR beta chains associated with cytomegalovirus. Most TCR sequences were seen in very few donors, while some public TCRs were found in many individuals. A later analysis reported that several top co-occurrence clusters appeared linked to parvovirus B19, influenza, CMV and Epstein-Barr virus. Roughly uniform sequencing depth across donors was assumed in presence/absence analyses, although this assumption may not hold. A later genetic analysis reported fewer N-insertions in productive TCRs among donors in an Asian-associated ancestry cluster than the roughly 700-donor mean. A further reported finding was that TCR beta sequences accurately predicted the HLA-A and HLA-B alleles for most subjects in the first cohort.

Library construction relied on the immunoSEQ multiplex PCR assay. For the multiplex PCR, a mixture combining 60 forward primers for TCR Vbeta segments and 13 reverse primers for TCR Jbeta segments was used. Amplification of the CDR3 region of rearranged TCR beta genes was performed with a multiplex PCR assay on genomic DNA. The Illumina HiSeq System was used to sequence the amplified TCR beta libraries as 87-base-pair reads. In the authors' own workflow: A later analysis tallied around 87 million unique TCR beta chains across the approximately 670 repertoires, and approximately 11 million of those chains were shared by two or more donors. A nearest-neighbor algorithm error-corrected the raw reads and collapsed the reads into unique sequences, merging closely related sequences to remove PCR and sequencing errors. CDR3 sequences were aligned to IMGT reference sequences to assign V, D and J gene segments. For a sequence to be retained, at least a six-nucleotide match to both a V gene segment and a J gene segment was required. A rearrangement counted as productive if the CDR3 had no stop codons and remained in frame with V and J, and every other rearrangement counted as non-productive. Following IMGT convention, CDR3 was defined as the stretch from the second conserved V-encoded cysteine up to the conserved J-encoded phenylalanine. Sequences without an unambiguous match to a single V gene segment were excluded from the earlier analysis of 587 of the donors. An earlier analysis of some 500 of the donors classified V segments as functional when productive rearrangements were above 56.7% and as segregating when the standard deviation between donors was above 5%. A statistical classification framework was built for diagnosing cytomegalovirus status from the catalog of TCR beta chain sequences. In a later analysis, TCR nucleotide sequences were compared against IMGT/GENE-DB human TR gene sequences so that V and J genes could be assigned. A later analysis assigned CDR3 sequences and most-parsimonious VDJ recombination scenarios with the TCRdist pipeline. In a later analysis, each TCR beta chain was defined by its CDR3 amino acid sequence together with its V-gene family, and reads without a unique V-gene family were excluded. As a way to deal with suspected cross-contamination and a sequencing artifact, a later analysis dropped 592 nucleotide sequences that were highly shared and had low generation probability. A later analysis calculated a clonal expansion index for each public chain from normalized within-repertoire ranks of inferred template counts. Generation probabilities in a later analysis came from a VDJ recombination model fitted to out-of-frame rearrangements, and those results were checked against IGoR. Hypergeometric tests were used in a later analysis to score TCR-TCR, TCR-HLA and TCR-CMV co-occurrence, with a repertoire-size bias correction applied to the TCR pairs. To estimate false discovery rates, a later analysis permuted the HLA or CMV assignments 20 times. In a later analysis, co-occurring TCRs were grouped using DBSCAN, with TCRdist sequence similarity added in when clustering inside HLA-allele-positive subsets. Repertoires with fewer than 30,000 or more than 120,000 public chains, plus five repertoires with anomalous nucleotide sharing, were excluded from co-occurrence clustering. TCRdb took this table from immuneACCESS and kept in-frame rearrangements with V and J called. Such tables lack part of the clones; where checked against another copy, unresolved V genes explain under half of the gap, and the rest is unexplained. Clone size and V and J calls were adopted from that table, with D and trimming inferred from the DNA. Counted in this sample were some 120,000 clones; 76% of them appeared once. The ten largest account for about 12% of the sample.

In the case of this clone: Its antigen specificity is not known. No base quality information exists; no much larger clone differs at one position.

The cohort consisted of approximately 670 healthy bone marrow donors. At the time of sampling, every cohort member was nominally healthy, though immune exposures that went unrecorded were likely present. The donor tested CMV seropositive, placing the donor among the 289 seropositive members of the cohort. A peripheral blood sample was collected from each donor, and TCR beta sequencing was performed on peripheral blood mononuclear cells. The Qiagen DNeasy Blood Extraction Kit was used to extract genomic DNA from the blood cell samples. Sequencing was done on a sample of PBMCs. This TCR was sampled from a woman aged 40 to 55 in good health and CMV-seropositive.

The CDR3 corresponds to CASSIPQGNYGYTF. In nucleotide form, the sequence is TGTGCCAGTAGTATCCCGCAGGGAAACTATGGCTACACCTTC. This chain joins TRBV19 to TRBJ1-2; matching of 5 bases hints at TRBD1 as the D gene. V sheds 3 bases and J sheds 2 bases, leaving 10 bases between their ends. The CDR3 goes from the cysteine to the phenylalanine over 14 residues. Just CDR3 DNA is preserved here, 42 bases in frame from base 1. CDR1 and CDR2, per the germline V gene (reference sequence), are LNHDA and SQIVND.